These 26 T cell receptor gamma chains originate from one sample sequenced in a study of Vδ1+ human thymocytes. Findings and limits, study-wide: Thymic TRG and TRD repertoires appeared highly polyclonal.

Extracted RNA was reverse transcribed into cDNA. CDR3 amplicons came from multiplex PCR with pooled V-gene forward and constant-region reverse primers. TCRdb called clones anew from the multiplex PCR reads with CATT. The data contain approximately 40,000 gamma-chain clones, roughly a fifth of them singletons. Their recognized antigens are unknown. Material for sequencing was Vdelta1+ gamma-delta thymocytes from the thymus. Subset here: FACS-sorted CD3+ TCRalphabeta- TCRVdelta1+ TCRVdelta2- thymocytes. These receptors all stem from a girl under two years old who had congenital heart surgery.

This clone was seen a handful of times. A clone one base away is much larger, so this may be a read error. The chain combines TRGV9 with TRGJ1 or TRGJ2. Germline CDR1 is GITISATS and CDR2 is ISYDGTV (reference sequence). The CDR3 sequence is 13 residues long. Losses at the gene ends were 4 bases for V and 0 bases for J; bases not matched to a gene: 3. The CDR3 DNA reads as TGTGCCTTGTGGGATGAGAATTATTATAAGAAACTCTTT. Translated: CALWDENYYKKLF.

The chain carries TRGV9 and TRGJ1 or TRGJ2. Germline loops: CDR1 GITISATS, CDR2 ISYDGTV (reference sequence). V was clipped by 2 bases and J by 9 bases; unmatched bases: 4. CDR3 length: 11 residues. The DNA of the CDR3 is TGTGCCTTGTGGGAGGAAGTTAAGAAACTCTTT. This codes for CALWEEVKKLF.

This clone was found a few times. One junction end does not reproduce the germline sequence, and a read error may be involved. The chain carries TRGV2 and TRGJ1 or TRGJ2. Looked up from germline, CDR1 is EGSNGY and CDR2 is YDSYNSKV. The CDR3 sequence is 9 residues long. The CDR3: CATWDEKLF. The CDR3 bases are TGTGCCACCTGGGACGAGAAACTATTT.

This clone occurred a few times. The genes are TRGV2 and TRGJ1 or TRGJ2. The CDR3 contains 11 residues. CDR1 and CDR2 (germline): EGSNGY, YDSYNSKV. Germline trimming cut 0 bases from V and 14 bases from J; bases unmatched to any gene: 7. CDR3 nucleotide sequence: TGTGCCACCTGGGACGGGCGTGCCGAACTCTTT. Protein sequence: CATWDGRAELF.

This clone has only a few counts. Distinct nucleotide sequences in the sample also encode this CDR3. V is TRGV2 and J is TRGJ1 or TRGJ2. With V trimmed by 1 base and J by 10 bases, 4 bases remained unmatched. CDR1 is EGSNGY and CDR2 is YDSYNSKV in the germline V gene. CDR3 size: 11 residues. The CDR3 sequence is CATWDGGKKLF. CDR3 bases: TGTGCCACCTGGGACGGCGGAAAGAAACTCTTT.

Regarding this clone: The identical CDR3 is also encoded by other nucleotide sequences in the sample. The chain has TRGV9 and TRGJ1 or TRGJ2. Germline V gives CDR1 GITISATS, CDR2 ISYDGTV (reference sequence). There are 14 residues in the CDR3. V lost 0 bases, J lost 5 bases, and 7 bases stayed unmatched. The CDR3 loop reads CALWEVPRDYKKLF. As DNA, the CDR3 is TGTGCCTTGTGGGAGGTGCCGCGGGATTATAAGAAACTCTTT.

The chain has TRGV9 and TRGJ1 or TRGJ2. This CDR3 comprises 13 residues. Unmatched junction bases numbered 11, after V lost 3 bases and J lost 9 bases. Germline V lookup: CDR1 GITISATS, CDR2 ISYDGTV (reference sequence). In DNA, the CDR3 is TGTGCCTTGTGGGAGTGTAAGCCCGCTAAGAAACTCTTT. It encodes CALWECKPAKKLF.

This chain connects TRGV8 to TRGJ1 or TRGJ2. Germline V gene lookup returns CDR1 VENAVY and CDR2 YDSYNSRV. The length of the CDR3 is 13 residues. V was clipped by 4 bases and J by 3 bases; unmatched bases: 6. Here the CDR3 DNA reads TGTGCCACCTGGGAGATGTCTTATTATAAGAAACTCTTT. It specifies CATWEMSYYKKLF.

Comment on this clone: The amino acid sequence in TCRdb belongs to a much larger clone and departs from this DNA's translation at residue 4, likely a sequencing read error; the sequence shown is translated from the DNA. The chain is built from TRGV8 and TRGJ1 or TRGJ2. The CDR3 length is 11 residues. Per germline, CDR1 VENAVY and CDR2 YDSYNSRV. CDR3 DNA: TGTGCCACCCGGGATAGGCATAAGAAACTCTTT. It yields the protein CATRDRHKKLF.

Details on this clone: The identical CDR3 is also encoded by other nucleotide sequences in the sample. V and J are TRGV8 and TRGJ1 or TRGJ2. The junction had 4 bases not matched to a gene; V was cut back by 1 base and J by 4 bases. Germline V gives CDR1 VENAVY, CDR2 YDSYNSRV. The CDR3 spans 13 residues. The CDR3 nucleotides read TGTGCCACCTGGGATAGTTTATATTATAAGAAACTCTTT. Its protein is CATWDSLYYKKLF.

This clone appeared a few times. The genes are TRGV3 and TRGJP2. V trimming: 0 bases; J trimming: 2 bases; junction bases outside the gene matches: 9. Germline V lookup: CDR1 VTNTFY, CDR2 YDVSTARD (reference sequence). This CDR3 region has 17 residues. As DNA, the CDR3 is TGTGCCACCTGGGACAGGCCCAGTAGGAGTAGTGATTGGATCAAGACGTTT. Amino acid sequence: CATWDRPSRSSDWIKTF.

The chain recombines TRGV4 with TRGJ1 or TRGJ2. The CDR3 extends over 13 amino acids. Germline CDR1 reads EGSTGY; CDR2 reads YDSYTSSV. V lost 1 base to trimming and J lost 10 bases; unmatched junction nucleotides: 10. CDR3 coding DNA: TGTGCCACCTGGGATGGACCATCCACCAAGAAACTCTTT. Its protein is CATWDGPSTKKLF.

V gene TRGV9 combines with J gene TRGJ1 or TRGJ2. V was pared by 6 bases and J by 11 bases, with 4 bases of the junction left unmatched. Germline V CDR1 and CDR2: GITISATS, ISYDGTV (reference sequence). The CDR3 is made up of 9 amino acids. In nucleotides, the CDR3 is TGTGCCTTGTGGTCTCAGAAACTCTTT. It specifies CALWSQKLF.

This clone has a handful of counts. One end of the junction varies from germline; a read error may be responsible. The V call is TRGV3, the J call TRGJ1 or TRGJ2. The CDR3 sequence is 12 residues long. Germline V gene sequence: CDR1 VTNTFY, CDR2 YDVSTARD (reference sequence). Written as DNA, the CDR3 is TGTGCCACCTGGGACAGGCAGTATAATAAACTCTTT. It is translated as CATWDRQYNKLF.

This clone showed up just a few times. This sequence may be a read error, since a much larger clone differs from it by one base. The V gene is TRGV4, the J gene TRGJP2. Germline V gene data show CDR1 as EGSTGY and CDR2 as YDSYTSSV. This CDR3 is built from 12 residues. With 3 bases clipped from V and 8 bases from J, the junction kept 3 bases outside the gene matches. The CDR3 DNA follows: TGTGCCACCTGGGATCGAGATTGGATCAAGACGTTT. This codes for CATWDRDWIKTF.

The chain employs TRGV9 and TRGJ1 or TRGJ2. The CDR3 sequence is 12 residues long. CDR1 GITISATS and CDR2 ISYDGTV come from the germline V gene (reference sequence). J was trimmed by 9 bases and V by 3 bases; bases with no gene match: 8. CDR3 loop: CALWEPLFKKLF. CDR3 DNA: TGTGCCTTGTGGGAGCCCCTCTTTAAGAAACTCTTT.

V and J are TRGV2 and TRGJ1 or TRGJ2. The CDR3 consists of 16 residues. Trimming took 0 bases from V and 3 from J; bases not matched to a gene: 11. The germline CDR1 and CDR2 sequences are EGSNGY and YDSYNSKV. This chain's CDR3 is CATWDGPICGYYKKLF. As DNA, the CDR3 is TGTGCCACCTGGGACGGGCCCATATGCGGTTATTATAAGAAACTCTTT.

This clone was seen more than once but under ten times. J is TRGJ1 or TRGJ2 and V is TRGV8. The CDR3 consists of 11 residues. In germline, CDR1 is VENAVY, CDR2 YDSYNSRV. Unmatched junction bases numbered 7, after V lost 1 base and J lost 13 bases. CDR3 amino acids: CATWDRRFKLF. The CDR3 nucleotides are TGTGCCACCTGGGATAGAAGATTTAAACTCTTT.

Only a few counts were recorded for this clone. The chain employs TRGV4 and TRGJP2. The V gene end was trimmed by 2 bases and the J gene end by 7 bases; junction bases not matched to a gene: 7. Germline loops: CDR1 EGSTGY, CDR2 YDSYTSSV. This CDR3 spans 14 amino acids. CDR3 sequence: CATWDELVDWIKTF. CDR3 nucleotides: TGTGCCACCTGGGATGAGCTGGTTGATTGGATCAAGACGTTT.

This clone was seen only a few times. The chain couples TRGV9 to TRGJ1 or TRGJ2. V lost 2 bases to trimming and J lost 5 bases; unmatched junction nucleotides: 9. The CDR3 sequence is 14 residues long. Germline lookup yields CDR1 GITISATS and CDR2 ISYDGTV (reference sequence). CDR3 nucleotide sequence: TGTGCCTTGTGGGAGGGGGGGCGGCATTATAAGAAACTCTTT. Translated, it gives CALWEGGRHYKKLF.

This clone was counted only a few times. In the same sample, other DNA sequences code for this CDR3. V usage is TRGV2 and J usage is TRGJ1 or TRGJ2. Trimming removed 0 bases from V and 9 bases from J; junction bases left unmatched: 5. Germline loops: CDR1 EGSNGY, CDR2 YDSYNSKV. This CDR3 comprises 12 residues. CDR3: CATWDGPGKKLF. CDR3 nucleotides: TGTGCCACCTGGGACGGGCCCGGTAAGAAACTCTTT.

As concerns this clone: This specimen includes other DNA sequences encoding the same CDR3. The chain combines TRGV3 with TRGJ1 or TRGJ2. The CDR3 spans 13 residues. With 0 bases clipped from V and 7 bases from J, the junction kept 6 bases outside the gene matches. Germline CDR1 VTNTFY, CDR2 YDVSTARD (reference sequence). CDR3 sequence reads: CATWDRLGYKKLF. CDR3 DNA: TGTGCCACCTGGGACAGGCTCGGATATAAGAAACTCTTT.

The rearrangement uses TRGV9 and TRGJ1 or TRGJ2. Germline V gene data show CDR1 as GITISATS and CDR2 as ISYDGTV (reference sequence). CDR3 length equals 15 residues. J was trimmed by 3 bases and V by 0 bases; bases with no gene match: 8. This CDR3 reads CALWEVQTTYYKKLF. The CDR3 nucleotides read TGTGCCTTGTGGGAGGTGCAGACGACTTATTATAAGAAACTCTTT.

Comment on this clone: This same CDR3 is encoded by further DNA sequences in the sample. The chain combines TRGV9 with TRGJ1 or TRGJ2. The CDR3 covers 15 residues. Germline CDR1 and CDR2: GITISATS and ISYDGTV (reference sequence). J lost 0 bases, V lost 0 bases, and 5 bases had no gene match. The CDR3 nucleotides are TGTGCCTTGTGGGAGGTGGCATCGAATTATTATAAGAAACTCTTT. Translation: CALWEVASNYYKKLF.

The V and J genes are TRGV2 and TRGJ1 or TRGJ2. Germline CDR1 reads EGSNGY; CDR2 reads YDSYNSKV. This CDR3 spans 16 amino acids. Losses at the gene ends were 0 bases for V and 2 bases for J; bases not matched to a gene: 10. CDR3 sequence (DNA): TGTGCCACCTGGGACGGGCGTAATTCCCATTATTATAAGAAACTCTTT. Protein: CATWDGRNSHYYKKLF.

This clone appeared a few times. The chain carries TRGV3 and TRGJ1 or TRGJ2. Per germline, CDR1 VTNTFY and CDR2 YDVSTARD (reference sequence). Trimming took 2 bases from V and 4 from J; bases not matched to a gene: 5. The CDR3 is 13 amino acids. The CDR3 loop is CATWDKVYYKKLF. CDR3 DNA sequence: TGTGCCACCTGGGACAAGGTGTATTATAAGAAACTCTTT.